Listed here are 6 T cell receptor beta chains from one sample, sequenced in a study of blood T cell repertoires in COVID-19. Assay used: immunoSEQ multiplex PCR; TCRdb lists only in-frame clones, some missing. Among some 87,000 clones, approximately 87% were seen once, and the ten largest hold approximately 18%. Sequencing used peripheral blood. The receptors originated from a human donor in a cohort sampled during active COVID-19.

The chain combines TRBV18 with TRBJ2-3; perhaps TRBD1 as D (5 bases). V lost 2 bases and J 2 bases, leaving 11 bases between the germline ends. Germline V gives CDR1 KGHSH, CDR2 LQKENI. CDR3 length: 15 residues. Here the CDR3 DNA reads TGTGCCAGCTCACCAGTAGCAGGGAACACAGATACGCAGTATTTT. Amino acid sequence: CASSPVAGNTDTQYF.

The chain joins TRBV5-1 to TRBJ2-3; D possibly corresponds to TRBD2 (5 bases). The CDR3 consists of 15 residues. Per the germline V gene, CDR1 is SGHRS and CDR2 is YFSETQ. Trimming left V 0 bases short and J 0 bases short, with 8 bases between. The CDR3 sequence: CASSLAGISTDTQYF. The DNA of the CDR3 is TGCGCCAGCAGCTTGGCCGGGATTAGCACAGATACGCAGTATTTT.

This clone came up once. The gene calls are TRBV14 and TRBJ2-1, with 8 bases that match TRBD2. The V segment lost 1 base and the J segment 3 bases; nucleotides outside the gene matches: 5. The CDR3 has 16 residues. Germline CDR1 SGHDN, CDR2 FVKESK. CDR3 loop: CASSQGGSGDYNEQFF. The CDR3 nucleotides read TGTGCCAGCAGCCAAGGGGGTAGCGGGGACTACAATGAGCAGTTCTTC.

The chain couples TRBV19 to TRBJ1-2; 9 positions match TRBD1. This CDR3 has 15 residues. CDR1 and CDR2 from the germline V gene are LNHDA and SQIVND (reference sequence). Germline trimming cut 6 bases from V and 7 bases from J; bases unmatched to any gene: 12. CDR3 residues: CASSTSGTGFGGYTF. DNA of the CDR3: TGTGCCAGTAGCACCTCTGGGACAGGGTTTGGTGGCTACACCTTC.

In DNA, the CDR3 is TGCGCCAGCAGCTACGGGACTAGCCTTTACGAGCAGTACTTC. The encoded protein is CASSYGTSLYEQYF. V is TRBV5-1 and J is TRBJ2-7; 9 bases agree with TRBD2. The V gene end was trimmed by 3 bases and the J gene end by 4 bases; junction bases not matched to a gene: 5. CDR1 SGHRS and CDR2 YFSETQ come from the germline V gene. CDR3 length equals 14 residues. Complete variable domain (other parts from reference TRBV5-1 and TRBJ2-7): KAGVTQTPRYLIKTRGQQVTLSCSPISGHRSVSWYQQTPGQGLQFLFEYFSETQRNKGNFPGRFSGRQFSNSRSEMNVSTLELGDSALYLCASSYGTSLYEQYFGPGTRLTVT.

The chain employs TRBV19 and TRBJ2-3; 11 nucleotides agree with TRBD2. CDR1 is LNHDA and CDR2 is SQIVND in the germline V gene (reference sequence). The CDR3 spans 16 residues. V trimming: 3 bases; J trimming: 5 bases; junction bases outside the gene matches: 7. The CDR3: CASSIHSGGAKDTQYF. CDR3 coding DNA: TGTGCCAGTAGTATCCATAGCGGGGGGGCCAAAGATACGCAGTATTTT.